This T cell receptor (beta chain) was obtained from a study of monozygotic twins with inflammatory bowel disease. With respect to this clonotype: The antigen is not known.

The unique tags termed UMIs, each holding a 6-nucleotide sample barcode, were added by means of template switching. TCRdb re-called the 5' RACE reads and gives one entry per CDR3 protein, without DNA. The sample's table shows about 210,000 distinct CDR3 sequences. This CDR3 has 15 residues. The germline V gene encodes CDR1 LNHDA and CDR2 SQIVND (reference sequence). Study outcomes and limitations: Healthy co-twins showed greater TCRbeta diversity (inverse Simpson) than IBD patients.

Sequenced input: blood. The chain couples TRBV19 to TRBJ1-2; the D call from TCRdb, TRBD1, cannot be confirmed without DNA. This sequence was found in a human donor with ulcerative colitis or Crohn's disease, or a healthy co-twin of an affected twin (not recorded which). CDR3 sequence: CASSSYRESNYGYTF.